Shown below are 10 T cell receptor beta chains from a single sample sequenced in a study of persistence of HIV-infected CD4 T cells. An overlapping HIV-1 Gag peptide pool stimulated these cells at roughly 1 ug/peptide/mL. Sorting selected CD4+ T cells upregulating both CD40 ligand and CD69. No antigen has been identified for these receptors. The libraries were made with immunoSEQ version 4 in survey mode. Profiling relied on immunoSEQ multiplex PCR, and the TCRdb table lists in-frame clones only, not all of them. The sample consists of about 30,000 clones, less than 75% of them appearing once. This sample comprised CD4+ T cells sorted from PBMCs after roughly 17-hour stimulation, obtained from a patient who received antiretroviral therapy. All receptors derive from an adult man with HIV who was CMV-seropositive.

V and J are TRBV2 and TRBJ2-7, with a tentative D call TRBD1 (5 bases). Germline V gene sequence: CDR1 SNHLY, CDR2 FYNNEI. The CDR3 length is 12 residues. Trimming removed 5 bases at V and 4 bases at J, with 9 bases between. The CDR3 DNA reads TGTGCCAGCAGTTACAGACAGTACGAGCAGTACTTC. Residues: CASSYRQYEQYF.

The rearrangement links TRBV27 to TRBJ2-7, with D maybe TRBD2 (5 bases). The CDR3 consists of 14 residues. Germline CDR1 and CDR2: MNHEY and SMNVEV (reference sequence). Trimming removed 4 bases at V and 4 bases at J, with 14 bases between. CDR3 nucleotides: TGTGCCAGCAGTTCGCGGGTCCCCCCGTACGAGCAGTACTTC. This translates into CASSSRVPPYEQYF.

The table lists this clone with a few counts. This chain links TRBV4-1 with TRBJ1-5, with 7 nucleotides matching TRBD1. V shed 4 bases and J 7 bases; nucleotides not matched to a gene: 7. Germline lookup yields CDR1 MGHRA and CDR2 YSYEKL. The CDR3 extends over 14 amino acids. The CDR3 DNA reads TGCGCCAGCAGCCCGGAGGGGGCGGGGCAGCCCCAGCATTTT. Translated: CASSPEGAGQPQHF.

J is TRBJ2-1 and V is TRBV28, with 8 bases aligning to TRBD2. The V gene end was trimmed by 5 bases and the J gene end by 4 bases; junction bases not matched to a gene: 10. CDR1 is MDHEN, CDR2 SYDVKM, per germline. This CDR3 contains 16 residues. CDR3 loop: CASSPSSGGHYNEQFF. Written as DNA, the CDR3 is TGTGCCAGCAGTCCCTCCAGCGGGGGCCATTACAATGAGCAGTTCTTC.

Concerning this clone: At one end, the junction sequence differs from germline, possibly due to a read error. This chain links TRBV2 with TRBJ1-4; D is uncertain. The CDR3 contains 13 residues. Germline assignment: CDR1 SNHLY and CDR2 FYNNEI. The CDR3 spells CASSEALSETLFF. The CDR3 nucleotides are TGTGCCAGCAGTGAAGCGCTGTCAGAAACACTGTTTTTT.

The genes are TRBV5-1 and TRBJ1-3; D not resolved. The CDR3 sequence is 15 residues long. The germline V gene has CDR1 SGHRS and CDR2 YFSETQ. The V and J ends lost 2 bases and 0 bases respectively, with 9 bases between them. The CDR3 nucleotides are TGCGCCAGCAGCTTTGGTTCCGACTCTGGAAACACCATATATTTT. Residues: CASSFGSDSGNTIYF.

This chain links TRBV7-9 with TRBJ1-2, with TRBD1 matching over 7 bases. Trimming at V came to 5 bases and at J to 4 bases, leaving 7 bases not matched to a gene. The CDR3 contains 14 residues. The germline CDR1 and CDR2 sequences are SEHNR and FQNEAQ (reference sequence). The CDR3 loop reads CASSPATGFYGYTF. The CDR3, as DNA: TGTGCCAGCAGCCCAGCGACAGGGTTCTATGGCTACACCTTC. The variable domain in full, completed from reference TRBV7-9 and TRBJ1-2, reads DTGVSQNPRHKITKRGQNVTFRCDPISEHNRLYWYRQTLGQGPEFLTYFQNEAQLEKSRLLSDRFSAERPKGSFSTLEIQRTEQGDSAMYLCASSPATGFYGYTFGSGTRLTVV.

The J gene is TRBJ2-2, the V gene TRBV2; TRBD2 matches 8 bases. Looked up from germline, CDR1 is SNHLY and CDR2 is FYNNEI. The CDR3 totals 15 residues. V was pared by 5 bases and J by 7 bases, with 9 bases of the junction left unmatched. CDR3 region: CASSSSAGGHGELFF. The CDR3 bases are TGTGCCAGCAGTTCCTCGGCGGGGGGACACGGGGAGCTGTTTTTT.

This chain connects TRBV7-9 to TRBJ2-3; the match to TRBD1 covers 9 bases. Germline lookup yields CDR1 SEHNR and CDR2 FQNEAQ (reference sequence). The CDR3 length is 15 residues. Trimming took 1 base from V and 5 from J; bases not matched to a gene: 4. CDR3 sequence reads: CASSLGGQGLDTQYF. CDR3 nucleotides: TGTGCCAGCAGCTTAGGGGGACAGGGCTTAGATACGCAGTATTTT. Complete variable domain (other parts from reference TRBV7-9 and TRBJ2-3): DTGVSQNPRHKITKRGQNVTFRCDPISEHNRLYWYRQTLGQGPEFLTYFQNEAQLEKSRLLSDRFSAERPKGSFSTLEIQRTEQGDSAMYLCASSLGGQGLDTQYFGPGTRLTVL.

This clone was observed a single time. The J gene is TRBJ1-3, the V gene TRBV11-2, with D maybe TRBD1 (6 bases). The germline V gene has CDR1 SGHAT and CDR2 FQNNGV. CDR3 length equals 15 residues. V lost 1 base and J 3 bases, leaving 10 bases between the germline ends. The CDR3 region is CASSLVTGFGNTIYF. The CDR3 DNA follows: TGTGCCAGCAGCTTAGTAACAGGGTTTGGAAACACCATATATTTT.